A single sample gave rise to the 13 T cell receptor beta chains below, sequenced in a study of blood T cell repertoires in COVID-19. Sequencing used immunoSEQ multiplex PCR; TCRdb keeps in-frame clones, though not all of them. The table includes under 110,000 clones, roughly nine tenths detected once. Sequenced sample: peripheral blood. The source is a man aged 50-60 years with acute or convalescent COVID-19.

The chain uses TRBV18 and TRBJ2-5, with 8 bases matching TRBD1. With 4 bases clipped from V and 4 bases from J, the junction kept 8 bases outside the gene matches. The CDR3 spans 15 residues. Germline V lookup: CDR1 KGHSH, CDR2 LQKENI. CDR3 region: CASSRKTGDVETQYF. CDR3 DNA sequence: TGTGCCAGCTCACGCAAGACAGGGGATGTAGAGACCCAGTACTTC.

The rearrangement links TRBV19 to TRBJ2-7, with D tentatively TRBD2 (5 bases). V lost 11 bases and J lost 3, with 11 bases in between. Germline assignment: CDR1 LNHDA and CDR2 SQIVND (reference sequence). The CDR3 sequence is 11 residues long. The CDR3: CASRAGYEQYF. CDR3 DNA sequence: TGTGCCTCTAGGGCGGGCTACGAGCAGTACTTC. Filled out from reference TRBV19 and TRBJ2-7, the complete variable domain reads DGGITQSPKYLFRKEGQNVTLSCEQNLNHDAMYWYRQDPGQGLRLIYYSQIVNDFQKGDIAEGYSVSREKKESFPLTVTSAQKNPTAFYLCASRAGYEQYFGPGTRLTVT.

The J gene is TRBJ1-2, the V gene TRBV10-3; TRBD1 matches 8 bases. With 6 bases clipped from V and 0 bases from J, the junction kept 3 bases outside the gene matches. CDR1 ENHRY and CDR2 SYGVKD come from the germline V gene. The CDR3 runs 14 residues. The CDR3 region has the DNA TGTGCCATCAGGGACAGGGCCTCTAACTATGGCTACACCTTC. Translation gives CAIRDRASNYGYTF.

The chain links TRBV4-2 to TRBJ2-7, with 12 bases that match TRBD2. This CDR3 contains 15 residues. Germline trimming cut 5 bases from V and 4 bases from J; bases unmatched to any gene: 6. Germline-derived CDR1 and CDR2 are LGHNA and YNFKEQ. The CDR3 DNA reads TGTGCCAGCAGCACCTCGACTAGCGGGAGTTACGAGCAGTACTTC. Translating gives CASSTSTSGSYEQYF.

The chain carries TRBV27 and TRBJ1-6; 7 bases are shared with TRBD1. Germline CDR1 reads MNHEY; CDR2 reads SMNVEV (reference sequence). The CDR3 consists of 19 residues. Trimming removed 6 bases from V and 12 bases from J; junction bases left unmatched: 26. This CDR3 reads CASRPGGVVTRPPVRPLHF. CDR3 coding DNA: TGTGCCAGCAGGCCAGGGGGTGTCGTAACGCGACCTCCAGTAAGACCCCTCCACTTT.

The chain recombines TRBV10-2 with TRBJ1-6, with D maybe TRBD1 (6 bases). Germline V lookup: CDR1 WSHSY, CDR2 SAAADI. V dropped 4 bases and J dropped 10 bases, with 11 bases sitting between them. The CDR3 is 13 residues long. The CDR3 here is CASSGRGGSPLHF. The CDR3 bases are TGCGCCAGCAGTGGCAGGGGCGGGTCACCCCTCCACTTT.

The chain carries TRBV7-9 and TRBJ2-2, with a possible D match to TRBD1 (5 bases). Between the trimmed V and J ends, which lost 3 bases and 4 bases, there was a span of 6 bases. The length of the CDR3 is 13 residues. Germline CDR1 reads SEHNR; CDR2 reads FQNEAQ (reference sequence). The CDR3 DNA reads TGTGCCAGCAGCTTCGACAGCACCGGGGAGCTGTTTTTT. This codes for CASSFDSTGELFF.

The rearrangement links TRBV7-9 to TRBJ2-1; D might be TRBD2 (6 bases). This CDR3 comprises 13 residues. Germline V CDR1 and CDR2: SEHNR, FQNEAQ (reference sequence). The V end lost 5 bases, the J end lost 7 bases, and 12 bases lay between the germline ends. CDR3 protein: CASSPPSVNEQFF. The CDR3 bases are TGTGCCAGCAGCCCTCCTAGCGTGAATGAGCAGTTCTTC. Filled out from reference TRBV7-9 and TRBJ2-1, the complete variable domain reads DTGVSQNPRHKITKRGQNVTFRCDPISEHNRLYWYRQTLGQGPEFLTYFQNEAQLEKSRLLSDRFSAERPKGSFSTLEIQRTEQGDSAMYLCASSPPSVNEQFFGPGTRLTVL.

The rearrangement uses TRBV9 and TRBJ2-3; 10 bases align to TRBD2. V lost 4 bases and J lost 4; bases outside the gene matches: 9. Germline CDR1 is SGDLS and CDR2 is YYNGEE. There are 16 residues in the CDR3. The CDR3 loop reads CASSPSGGAPPDTQYF. For the CDR3, the DNA is TGTGCCAGCAGCCCGAGCGGGGGGGCCCCCCCAGATACGCAGTATTTT. Drawing the rest from reference TRBV9 and TRBJ2-3, the complete variable domain is DSGVTQTPKHLITATGQRVTLRCSPRSGDLSVYWYQQSLDQGLQFLIQYYNGEERAKGNILERFSAQQFPDLHSELNLSSLELGDSALYFCASSPSGGAPPDTQYFGPGTRLTVL.

Only a few counts were recorded for this clone. The chain employs TRBV6-5 and TRBJ1-2; TRBD1 aligns across 7 bases. The V gene end was trimmed by 6 bases and the J gene end by 3 bases; junction bases not matched to a gene: 7. This CDR3 region has 14 residues. CDR1 and CDR2 from the germline V gene are MNHEY and SVGAGI. In DNA form, the CDR3 reads TGTGCCAGCAGAAAAGACAGGGCCTACTATGGCTACACCTTC. The encoded protein is CASRKDRAYYGYTF.

With respect to this clone: Other DNA sequences from this sample encode an identical CDR3 as well. The chain recombines TRBV5-1 with TRBJ2-1; D is undetermined. V was trimmed by 1 base and J by 6 bases, leaving 5 bases between them. Germline CDR1 SGHRS, CDR2 YFSETQ. This CDR3 has 12 residues. CDR3 in amino acids: CASSLPGNEQFF. CDR3 DNA: TGCGCCAGCAGCTTGCCCGGCAATGAGCAGTTCTTC.

This clone appeared a single time. The chain combines TRBV5-1 with TRBJ2-3; 9 bases fit TRBD2. V lost 5 bases and J lost 1; bases outside the gene matches: 8. This CDR3 comprises 16 residues. Germline CDR1 reads SGHRS; CDR2 reads YFSETQ. CDR3: CASRRNPSGGTDTQYF. CDR3 coding DNA: TGCGCCAGCAGGCGAAATCCTAGCGGGGGCACAGATACGCAGTATTTT.

V gene TRBV6-5 combines with J gene TRBJ1-5, with 9 nucleotides matching TRBD1. The CDR3 is 14 amino acids. CDR1 and CDR2 from the germline V gene are MNHEY and SVGAGI. After removal of 7 bases from V and 5 bases from J, the junction contained 6 bases not matched to a gene. The CDR3 nucleotides read TGTGCCAGCAACGACCGGGACAGGGATCAGCCCCAGCATTTT. This gives the protein CASNDRDRDQPQHF.